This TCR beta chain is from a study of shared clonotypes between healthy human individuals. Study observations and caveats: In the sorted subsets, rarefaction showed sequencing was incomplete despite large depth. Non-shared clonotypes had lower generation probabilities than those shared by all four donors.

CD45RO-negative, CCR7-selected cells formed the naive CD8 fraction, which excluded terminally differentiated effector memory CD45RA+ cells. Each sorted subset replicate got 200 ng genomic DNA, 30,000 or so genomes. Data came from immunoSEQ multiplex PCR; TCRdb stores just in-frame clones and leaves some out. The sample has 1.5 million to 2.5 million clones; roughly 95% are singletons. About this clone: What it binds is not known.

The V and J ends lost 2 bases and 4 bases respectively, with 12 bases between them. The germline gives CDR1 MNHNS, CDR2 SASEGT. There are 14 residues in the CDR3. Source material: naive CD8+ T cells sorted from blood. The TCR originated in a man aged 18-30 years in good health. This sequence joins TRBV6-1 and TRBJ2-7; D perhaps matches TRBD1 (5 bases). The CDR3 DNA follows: TGTGCCAGCAGTGAACTCGGCAGGGTTTACGAGCAGTACTTC. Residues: CASSELGRVYEQYF.